These 8 T cell receptor beta chains share one sample of origin, sequenced in a study of Graves' ophthalmopathy and Graves' hyperthyroidism. Amplified material comprised TCR beta CDR3 regions derived from RNA transcripts. The authors performed first-round RT-PCR with HTBI primers and then a second-round multiplex PCR. TCRdb reprocessed the multiplex PCR reads with MiXCR, giving one entry per CDR3 protein. The sample has some 750,000 distinct CDR3 sequences, about 44% seen once. Sequenced: peripheral blood. These receptors were taken from an adult man with Graves' ophthalmopathy.

This clonotype has more than one count but fewer than ten. V and J are TRBV6-2 or TRBV6-3 and TRBJ2-7, with D tentatively TRBD1 (5 bases). V lost 6 bases, J lost 6 bases, and 12 bases lay in between. The germline V gene has CDR1 MNHEY and CDR2 SVGEGT. The CDR3 spans 12 residues. The CDR3 loop reads CASRYPGPEQYF. DNA of the CDR3: TGTGCCAGCAGATACCCAGGGCCCGAGCAGTACTTC.

The V gene is TRBV6-5, the J gene TRBJ1-1, with 7 bases lining up with TRBD1. After removal of 6 bases from V and 0 bases from J, the junction contained 1 base not matched to a gene. In germline, CDR1 is MNHEY, CDR2 SVGAGI. This CDR3 has 13 residues. Written as DNA, the CDR3 is TGTGCCAGCAGAAGGGGGCTGAACACTGAAGCTTTCTTT. As protein: CASRRGLNTEAFF.

As to this clonotype: This may be a read error: a much more frequent sequence differs by one nucleotide. The chain has TRBV24-1 and TRBJ1-5; D is uncertain. The CDR3 covers 12 residues. From germline, CDR1 is KGHDR and CDR2 SFDVKD. In DNA form, the CDR3 reads TGTGCCAGCAGTTCCAGAGATCAGCCCCAGCATTTT. This codes for CASSSRDQPQHF.

The chain links TRBV7-9 to TRBJ2-3; perhaps D is TRBD1 or TRBD2 (5 bases each). Germline V gives CDR1 SEHNR, CDR2 FQNEAQ (reference sequence). Between the trimmed V and J ends, which lost 4 bases and 1 base, there was a span of 6 bases. This CDR3 has 13 residues. Written as DNA, the CDR3 is TGTGCCAGCAGCTGGGACCGCACAGATACGCAGTATTTT. Its protein is CASSWDRTDTQYF. The variable domain in full, completed from reference TRBV7-9 and TRBJ2-3, reads DTGVSQNPRHKITKRGQNVTFRCDPISEHNRLYWYRQTLGQGPEFLTYFQNEAQLEKSRLLSDRFSAERPKGSFSTLEIQRTEQGDSAMYLCASSWDRTDTQYFGPGTRLTVL.

The V and J genes are TRBV7-3 and TRBJ1-3; 7 bases agree with TRBD1. Germline CDR1 is SGHTA and CDR2 is FQGTGA. There are 16 residues in the CDR3. J was trimmed by 1 base and V by 3 bases; bases with no gene match: 6. The CDR3 region is CASSLSVRGSGNTIYF. Written as DNA, the CDR3 is TGTGCCAGCAGCTTGAGCGTCAGGGGGTCTGGAAACACCATATATTTT.

The V call is TRBV25-1, the J call TRBJ1-6, with D possibly TRBD1 on 5 matching bases. Germline V gene lookup returns CDR1 MGHDK and CDR2 SYGVNS. The V end lost 6 bases, the J end lost 10 bases, and 19 bases lay between the germline ends. The CDR3 has 15 amino acids. CDR3 sequence: CASRGDAGRSSPLHF. The CDR3 bases are TGTGCCAGCAGGGGAGATGCAGGGCGCAGCTCACCCCTCCACTTT.

This clonotype was seen once. The chain is built from TRBV10-3 and TRBJ1-2, with D possibly matching TRBD1 (5 bases). Deletions cut 0 bases from V and 2 bases from J, with 16 bases between. The CDR3 runs to 17 residues. From germline, CDR1 is ENHRY and CDR2 SYGVKD. The CDR3, as DNA: TGTGCCATCAGTGAGTCCGCAGGGTACGAGCCGAACTATGGCTACACCTTC. Its translation is CAISESAGYEPNYGYTF.

The J gene is TRBJ2-5, the V gene TRBV9; 10 bases agree with TRBD2. The CDR3 covers 17 residues. J lost 3 bases, V lost 3 bases, and 11 bases had no gene match. Germline-derived CDR1 and CDR2 are SGDLS and YYNGEE. The CDR3 DNA is TGTGCCAGCAGCGAGGGGATAGCGGGGGGACTAAAAGAGACCCAGTACTTC. Protein: CASSEGIAGGLKETQYF.